These T cell receptor beta chains were read from a single sample in a study of beta chain features in type 1 diabetes. The table came from immunoSEQ multiplex PCR; TCRdb's copy has only in-frame clones and leaves some out. The sample holds about 370,000 clones, approximately 15% seen once. Sequenced sample: naive CD4+ T cells from blood. The receptors here all came from a woman aged 18-30 years in good health. Each CDR3 is given with its conserved first and last residue. The order of the fields is CDR3 protein, CDR3 DNA, D gene, V gene, J gene, clone size. A D gene is named only where the DNA matches it firmly. Size values are once, few and many counts, or a class for expanded clones, and some rows have none.

CDR3: CAWSDIQSNQPQHF
DNA: TGTGCCTGGAGTGACATACAGAGCAATCAGCCCCAGCATTTT
D: NA
V: TRBV30
J: TRBJ1-5
size: few

CDR3: CASNPPGETQYF
DNA: TGTGCCAGCAATCCTCCCGGGGAGACCCAGTACTTC
D: NA
V: TRBV28
J: TRBJ2-5
size: few

CDR3: CASSLSEGVGNQPQHF
DNA: TGTGCCAGCTCACTATCGGAAGGGGTAGGCAATCAGCCCCAGCATTTT
D: NA
V: TRBV18
J: TRBJ1-5
size: few

CDR3: CASSWTTSTDTQYF
DNA: TGTGCCAGCAGCTGGACTACTAGCACAGATACGCAGTATTTT
D: NA
V: TRBV5-4
J: TRBJ2-3
size: few

CDR3: CATGAGGIPYNEQFF
DNA: TGCGCCACGGGAGCGGGAGGGATCCCCTACAATGAGCAGTTCTTC
D: TRBD2
V: TRBV5-1
J: TRBJ2-1
size: NA

CDR3: CASSLLTAGSYNEQFF
DNA: TGTGCCAGCAGCTTACTCACAGCGGGATCCTACAATGAGCAGTTCTTC
D: TRBD2
V: TRBV7-9
J: TRBJ2-1
size: NA

CDR3: CASSANRGPSYEQYF
DNA: TGTGCCAGCAGCGCCAACAGGGGACCTTCCTACGAGCAGTACTTC
D: TRBD1
V: TRBV7-2
J: TRBJ2-7
size: few

CDR3: CAWSIWGQGASGANVLTF
DNA: TGTGCCTGGAGTATTTGGGGACAGGGGGCTTCTGGGGCCAACGTCCTGACTTTC
D: TRBD1
V: TRBV30
J: TRBJ2-6
size: NA

CDR3: CASSPTGKGGQPQHF
DNA: TGTGCCAGCAGTCCAACAGGGAAAGGGGGTCAGCCCCAGCATTTT
D: NA
V: TRBV6-1
J: TRBJ1-5
size: NA

CDR3: CAISGGTETQYF
DNA: TGTGCCATCAGTGGCGGGACCGAGACCCAGTACTTC
D: NA
V: TRBV10-3
J: TRBJ2-5
size: NA

CDR3: CASSLDPRETQYF
DNA: TGTGCCAGCAGCTTAGACCCGAGGGAGACCCAGTACTTC
D: NA
V: TRBV7-9
J: TRBJ2-5
size: few

CDR3: CAWSVLGDTEAFF
DNA: TGTGCCTGGAGTGTTCTAGGGGACACTGAAGCTTTCTTT
D: NA
V: TRBV30
J: TRBJ1-1
size: few

CDR3: CASSPIQGSNYGYTF
DNA: TGTGCCAGCTCACCGATACAGGGCTCTAACTATGGCTACACCTTC
D: NA
V: TRBV18
J: TRBJ1-2
size: few

CDR3: CAWSVGRLAGGPDTQYF
DNA: TGTGCCTGGAGTGTAGGCCGACTAGCGGGAGGGCCAGATACGCAGTATTTT
D: TRBD2
V: TRBV30
J: TRBJ2-3
size: NA

CDR3: CASSSPRGGNQETQYF
DNA: TGTGCCAGCAGTTCTCCAAGGGGCGGGAACCAAGAGACCCAGTACTTC
D: NA
V: TRBV6-5
J: TRBJ2-5
size: NA

CDR3: CASSRTTGKNEQFF
DNA: TGTGCCAGCAGCCGAACCACAGGGAAGAATGAGCAGTTCTTC
D: NA
V: TRBV9
J: TRBJ2-1
size: few

CDR3: CASITGGGGRKQYF
DNA: TGTGCCAGCATTACTGGTGGGGGAGGGCGGAAGCAGTACTTC
D: TRBD2
V: TRBV28
J: TRBJ2-7
size: NA

CDR3: CAWSAGRGVDIQYF
DNA: TGTGCCTGGAGTGCGGGACGGGGGGTGGACATTCAGTACTTC
D: TRBD2
V: TRBV30
J: TRBJ2-4
size: few

CDR3: CSARTGEETQYF
DNA: TGCAGCGCTAGGACAGGGGAAGAGACCCAGTACTTC
D: TRBD1
V: TRBV29-1
J: TRBJ2-5
size: NA

CDR3: CSVEFGTGADTQYF
DNA: TGCAGCGTTGAATTTGGGACAGGGGCAGATACGCAGTATTTT
D: TRBD1
V: TRBV29-1
J: TRBJ2-3
size: few

CDR3: CASSPKVAADEQFF
DNA: TGTGCCAGCAGCCCCAAGGTCGCGGCGGATGAGCAGTTCTTC
D: NA
V: TRBV4-2
J: TRBJ2-1
size: few

CDR3: CASSSFAGELFF
DNA: TGTGCCAGTAGTTCCTTTGCCGGGGAGCTGTTTTTT
D: NA
V: TRBV19
J: TRBJ2-2
size: NA

CDR3: CASSRHRGEETQYF
DNA: TGTGCCAGCAGTCGCCACAGGGGCGAAGAGACCCAGTACTTC
D: TRBD1
V: TRBV6-5
J: TRBJ2-5
size: NA

CDR3: CASSLRMTSSYEQYF
DNA: TGTGCCAGCAGCTTAAGGATGACTAGCTCCTACGAGCAGTACTTC
D: NA
V: TRBV7-6
J: TRBJ2-7
size: NA

CDR3: CASSYFTGPNTEAFF
DNA: TGTGCCAGCAGTTACTTTACAGGGCCGAACACTGAAGCTTTCTTT
D: NA
V: TRBV6-5
J: TRBJ1-1
size: NA

CDR3: CASSRDRGLDEQFF
DNA: TGCGCCAGCAGCCGGGACAGGGGGCTTGATGAGCAGTTCTTC
D: TRBD1
V: TRBV4-3
J: TRBJ2-1
size: NA

CDR3: CASSLLSGGGYEQYF
DNA: TGTGCCAGCAGCTTACTTAGCGGGGGTGGCTACGAGCAGTACTTC
D: TRBD2
V: TRBV7-9
J: TRBJ2-7
size: NA

CDR3: CAISGQFNQPQHF
DNA: TGTGCCATCAGTGGACAATTCAATCAGCCCCAGCATTTT
D: NA
V: TRBV10-3
J: TRBJ1-5
size: NA

CDR3: CASSPRTGSSYNEQFF
DNA: TGTGCCAGCAGCCCCCGGACAGGTAGCTCCTACAATGAGCAGTTCTTC
D: TRBD1
V: TRBV5-4
J: TRBJ2-1
size: NA

CDR3: CACSSGQGTDTQYF
DNA: TGTGCCTGCTCCTCCGGACAGGGGACAGATACGCAGTATTTT
D: TRBD1
V: TRBV30
J: TRBJ2-3
size: few

CDR3: CASRDRVFTDTQYF
DNA: TGTGCCAGCAGGGACAGGGTGTTCACAGATACGCAGTATTTT
D: TRBD1
V: TRBV2
J: TRBJ2-3
size: few

CDR3: CASSLDRNTEAFF
DNA: TGTGCCAGCAGTCTGGACAGGAACACTGAAGCTTTCTTT
D: NA
V: TRBV5-5
J: TRBJ1-1
size: few

CDR3: CASSLAGDTQYF
DNA: TGCGCCAGCAGCTTGGCGGGGGATACGCAGTATTTT
D: NA
V: TRBV5-1
J: TRBJ2-3
size: NA

CDR3: CASGGLAGGPREQYF
DNA: TGTGCCAGTGGAGGCCTAGCGGGAGGGCCGAGGGAGCAGTACTTC
D: TRBD2
V: TRBV19
J: TRBJ2-7
size: few

CDR3: CASSRIAGPAGATQYF
DNA: TGTGCCAGCAGCCGTATAGCGGGACCGGCCGGGGCGACCCAGTACTTC
D: TRBD2
V: TRBV7-2
J: TRBJ2-5
size: NA

CDR3: CASSSGNSVQETQYF
DNA: TGCGCCAGCAGCTCGGGAAATAGCGTCCAAGAGACCCAGTACTTC
D: NA
V: TRBV5-1
J: TRBJ2-5
size: NA

CDR3: CAWRRTGVGKLFF
DNA: TGTGCCTGGAGGCGGACAGGGGTTGGTAAACTGTTTTTT
D: TRBD1
V: TRBV30
J: TRBJ1-4
size: few

CDR3: CASRGTAYTGELFF
DNA: TGTGCCTCCAGGGGAACTGCGTACACCGGGGAGCTGTTTTTT
D: NA
V: TRBV30
J: TRBJ2-2
size: NA

CDR3: CASSVDPRPDNEQFF
DNA: TGTGCCAGCAGCGTAGATCCCAGGCCAGACAATGAGCAGTTCTTC
D: NA
V: TRBV9
J: TRBJ2-1
size: few

CDR3: CASSSGLTNEKLFF
DNA: TGTGCCAGCAGCTCCGGACTTACTAATGAAAAACTGTTTTTT
D: NA
V: TRBV7-9
J: TRBJ1-4
size: few

CDR3: CASSLDGRWADTQYF
DNA: TGTGCCAGCAGTTTAGACGGGAGATGGGCAGATACGCAGTATTTT
D: NA
V: TRBV28
J: TRBJ2-3
size: NA

CDR3: CASIYGQMNTEAFF
DNA: TGTGCCAGTATTTACGGACAGATGAACACTGAAGCTTTCTTT
D: NA
V: TRBV19
J: TRBJ1-1
size: NA

CDR3: CASSLGTSGTYNEQFF
DNA: TGTGCCAGCAGCCTTGGGACTAGCGGGACCTACAATGAGCAGTTCTTC
D: TRBD2
V: TRBV7-9
J: TRBJ2-1
size: NA

CDR3: CSVGSLSGNTIYF
DNA: TGCAGCGTTGGGAGTCTCTCTGGAAACACCATATATTTT
D: NA
V: TRBV29-1
J: TRBJ1-3
size: NA

CDR3: CASSRSDEQYF
DNA: TGTGCCAGCAGCCGCTCGGACGAGCAGTACTTC
D: NA
V: TRBV7-9
J: TRBJ2-7
size: few

CDR3: CASSQGQGATPYEQYF
DNA: TGCGCCAGCAGCCAGGGACAGGGGGCCACACCCTACGAGCAGTACTTC
D: TRBD1
V: TRBV4-1
J: TRBJ2-7
size: NA

CDR3: CAWSGQAQETQYF
DNA: TGTGCCTGGAGTGGACAGGCACAAGAGACCCAGTACTTC
D: NA
V: TRBV30
J: TRBJ2-5
size: NA

CDR3: CASSPDSARSHEQYF
DNA: TGTGCCAGCAGCCCTGATAGCGCGAGATCCCACGAGCAGTACTTC
D: NA
V: TRBV7-2
J: TRBJ2-7
size: few

CDR3: CASSQDDRTASGANVLTF
DNA: TGCGCCAGCAGCCAAGATGACAGGACAGCCTCTGGGGCCAACGTCCTGACTTTC
D: NA
V: TRBV4-1
J: TRBJ2-6
size: few

CDR3: CASSRGGTSGSYEQYF
DNA: TGTGCCAGCAGTCGAGGAGGGACTAGCGGATCCTACGAGCAGTACTTC
D: TRBD2
V: TRBV28
J: TRBJ2-7
size: NA

CDR3: CAWSTGAGNQPQHF
DNA: TGTGCCTGGAGCACAGGGGCGGGCAATCAGCCCCAGCATTTT
D: TRBD1
V: TRBV30
J: TRBJ1-5
size: NA

CDR3: CASSEQSYEQYF
DNA: TGTGCCAGCAGTGAACAGTCCTACGAGCAGTACTTC
D: NA
V: TRBV2
J: TRBJ2-7
size: NA

CDR3: CASSSLGTPLSNQPQHF
DNA: TGCGCCAGCAGCTCCCTTGGGACACCTCTTAGCAATCAGCCCCAGCATTTT
D: NA
V: TRBV4-1
J: TRBJ1-5
size: NA

CDR3: CASSENWPDSSYEQYF
DNA: TGTGCCAGCAGTGAAAATTGGCCGGACAGTTCCTACGAGCAGTACTTC
D: NA
V: TRBV2
J: TRBJ2-7
size: few

CDR3: CSVARTGGRTAYYEQYF
DNA: TGCAGCGTTGCCCGGACAGGGGGCCGAACTGCCTACTACGAGCAGTACTTC
D: TRBD1
V: TRBV29-1
J: TRBJ2-7
size: few